This T cell receptor (beta chain) was identified in a study of T cell responses to AZD1222 COVID-19 vaccine. Study results and caveats: Seropositive status at baseline applied to only 5 or 6 AZD1222 recipients.

Germline V gene lookup returns CDR1 KGHDR and CDR2 SFDVKD. CDR3 length equals 13 residues. Losses at the gene ends were 11 bases for V and 3 bases for J; bases not matched to a gene: 5. On this clone itself: Its antigen is still unknown.

Method: immunoSEQ multiplex PCR; TCRdb's copy keeps in-frame clones and lacks some. Altogether about 85,000 clones are present, around 85% being singletons, with the ten largest covering around 8%. The clonotype comes from an adult in good health. The sample was peripheral blood, taken on day 0 of AZD1222 vaccination. The rearrangement uses TRBV24-1 and TRBJ2-3; TRBD1 aligns across 9 bases. The CDR3 is CASRDRVTDTQYF. CDR3 DNA: TGTGCCAGCCGGGACAGGGTGACAGATACGCAGTATTTT.